The TCR beta chain described here comes from a study of T-cell reconstitution after alpha-beta-depleted transplantation in children. V gave up 3 bases and J gave up 0 bases, with 5 bases separating them. This CDR3 contains 13 residues. Germline V gene lookup returns CDR1 ENHRY and CDR2 SYGVKD. Unique molecular identifiers were used in preparing the TCRbeta library. TCRdb fed the PCR reads into MiXCR, producing one record per CDR3 protein. This table holds approximately 350,000 distinct CDR3 sequences, roughly 13% found once. This clonotype was picked up a small number of times. The TCR was taken from a human donor who donated a stem cell graft to a child with Fanconi anemia. The chain links TRBV10-3 to TRBJ2-5; no definite D call. The sample here was PBMCs, taken from the stem cell graft. CDR3 coding DNA: TGTGCCATCAGTGATCATCACCAAGAGACCCAGTACTTC. Protein: CAISDHHQETQYF.